This TCR beta chain was recorded in a study of OX40 agonist ivuxolimab in advanced cancers. Overall study context: Partial responses occurred in Three dose-escalation patients, one with hepatocellular carcinoma and two with cutaneous melanoma.

This clone was found a few times. Its antigen is not known. Germline V gene sequence: CDR1 MNHNS, CDR2 SASEGT. The length of the CDR3 is 14 residues. V gave up 10 bases and J gave up 3 bases; unmatched junction bases: 8. The data were produced by immunoSEQ multiplex PCR, yet TCRdb's version contains in-frame clones alone and is incomplete. This sample carries about 32,000 clones, less than 90% of them seen once, and the ten largest clones take about 20%. The study's findings and limits: Clonal expansion from baseline to week 6 occurred in both CD4+ and CD8+ T cells. Among expanded peripheral T cells, antigen specificity went undetermined.

The sequencing here drew on CD4+ or CD8+ T cells sorted from blood, taken in a trial of the OX40 agonist ivuxolimab. The chain is built from TRBV6-1 and TRBJ2-2; 7 positions agree with TRBD1. This clonotype was obtained from an adult with an advanced solid tumor such as melanoma, head and neck, liver or kidney cancer. CDR3 amino acids: CAIRGRGDTGELFF. The CDR3 DNA reads as TGTGCCATCAGGGGGAGAGGGGACACCGGGGAGCTGTTTTTT.